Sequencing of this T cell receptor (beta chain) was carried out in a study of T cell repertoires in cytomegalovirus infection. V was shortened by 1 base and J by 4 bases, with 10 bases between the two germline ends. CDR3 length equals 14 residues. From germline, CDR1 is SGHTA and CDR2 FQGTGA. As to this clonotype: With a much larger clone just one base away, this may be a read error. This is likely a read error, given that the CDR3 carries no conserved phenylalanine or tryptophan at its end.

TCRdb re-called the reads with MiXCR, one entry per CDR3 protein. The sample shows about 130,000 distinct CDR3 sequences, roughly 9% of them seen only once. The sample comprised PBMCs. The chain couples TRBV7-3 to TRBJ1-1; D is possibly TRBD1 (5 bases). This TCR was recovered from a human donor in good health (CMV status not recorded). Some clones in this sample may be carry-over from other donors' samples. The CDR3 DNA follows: TGTGCCAGCAGCTTAAAGGGACTCACCACTGAAGCTTTCATT. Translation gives CASSLKGLTTEAFI.